Reported below is one T cell receptor (beta chain). These data originate in a study of T cell changes during pregnancy in multiple sclerosis. TCRdb's copy holds only in-frame clones and misses some; the assay was immunoSEQ multiplex PCR. Of roughly 27,000 clones in the sample, about 92% are singletons; the top ten hold 0.65% to 0.9%. This CDR3 contains 14 residues. CDR1 SGHRS and CDR2 YFSETQ come from the germline V gene. The germline V and J ends were trimmed by 3 bases and 7 bases, with 16 bases remaining between them. The V call is TRBV5-1, the J call TRBJ1-2; tentatively, D is TRBD1 (5 bases). The sequence came from a female donor with multiple sclerosis, enrolled in a pregnancy study. Sequencing used CD4+ T cells from peripheral blood mononuclear cells, obtained in the first trimester of pregnancy. CDR3 bases: TGCGCCAGCAGCTGGTCCGGGGGAGAGTCTGGCTACACCTTC. Translating gives CASSWSGGESGYTF.